Listed below are T cell receptor beta chains from one sample, sequenced in a study of cytomegalovirus exposure and HLA in healthy donors. Sequenced by immunoSEQ multiplex PCR; TCRdb stores in-frame clones only, minus some. The sample includes 130,000 or so clones, around 78% seen only once; the top ten take about 1.6%. Sample: PBMCs. These receptors originate from a woman under 30 in good health and CMV-seronegative. The CDR3 runs from the conserved cysteine through the conserved F or W. D genes are given only for firm matches. Size is stated for part of the rows, as once, few or many counts, or as a class when the clone is expanded.

d_call j_call v_call clone_size cdr3_nt cdr3_aa
TRBD1 TRBJ1-1 TRBV10-3 - TGTGCCATCAGTGACCAGGGGGGCACTGAAGCTTTCTTT CAISDQGGTEAFF
TRBD1 TRBJ2-2 TRBV19 - TGTGCCAGTCGTCTGACAGGGGCCGTCACCGGGGAGCTGTTTTTT CASRLTGAVTGELFF
TRBD2 TRBJ2-4 TRBV6-5 - TGTGCCAGCAGTGAGCGGGAGGGCCCTAACATTCAGTACTTC CASSEREGPNIQYF
TRBD2 TRBJ2-2 TRBV30 once TGTGCCTGGAGTGTACGATGGGGGGTAGCGGGAGGTCACACCGGGGAGCTGTTTTTT CAWSVRWGVAGGHTGELFF
- TRBJ2-2 TRBV30 - TGTGCCTGGAGTGCTGACTCCACCGGGGAGCTGTTTTTT CAWSADSTGELFF
- TRBJ1-6 TRBV7-9 - TGTGCCAGCAGCTTAGAAATTATACAGAGCTCCTATAATTCACCCCTCCACTTT CASSLEIIQSSYNSPLHF
TRBD1 TRBJ2-2 TRBV4-1 - TGCGCCAGCGCAGGACAGGGGTCGACCGGGGAGCTGTTTTTT CASAGQGSTGELFF
- TRBJ2-7 TRBV18 - TGTGCCAGCTCACTGACAGAAACCTACGAGCAGTACTTC CASSLTETYEQYF
- TRBJ1-4 TRBV30 - TGTGCCTGGAGTGACCTACAGGGCAGTAATGAAAAACTGTTTTTT CAWSDLQGSNEKLFF
- TRBJ1-1 TRBV6-4 - TGTGCCAGCAGTGCTGACATGAACACTGAAGCTTTCTTT CASSADMNTEAFF
- TRBJ2-7 TRBV5-6 - TGTGCCAGCAGCTTGGCAGGGCCTCACGAGCAGTACTTC CASSLAGPHEQYF
TRBD2 TRBJ2-3 TRBV6-4 - TGTGCCAGCAGTGAGACTAGCGGAGGCACAGATACGCAGTATTTT CASSETSGGTDTQYF
- TRBJ1-1 TRBV12-5 - TGTGCTAGTGGCCCCTCAACAGGGCTGAACACTGAAGCTTTCTTT CASGPSTGLNTEAFF
TRBD2 TRBJ2-3 TRBV5-1 - TGCGCCAGCAGCAAGAGACTAGCGGGAGGAAGCACAGATACGCAGTATTTT CASSKRLAGGSTDTQYF
- TRBJ1-2 TRBV2 - TGTGCCAGCCAGTCCCAGACGGAGATATATGGCTACACCTTC CASQSQTEIYGYTF
- TRBJ1-1 TRBV7-9 - TGTGCCAGCAGCTTCGTTATGAACACTGAAGCTTTCTTT CASSFVMNTEAFF
- TRBJ2-3 TRBV28 - TGTGCCATCCTTTCTAGAGCCCGCGACGATACGCAGTATTTT CAILSRARDDTQYF
TRBD2 TRBJ2-5 TRBV18 - TGTGCCAGCTCGGGAGGGGACCAAGAGACCCAGTACTTC CASSGGDQETQYF
- TRBJ1-2 TRBV6-5 once TGTGCCAGCAGTTCACCGACAGGTCCCCACTATGGCTACACCTTC CASSSPTGPHYGYTF
TRBD2 TRBJ2-1 TRBV7-2 - TGTGCCAGCAGCCTTAAGACTAGCGTTTACAATGAGCAGTTCTTC CASSLKTSVYNEQFF
- TRBJ2-1 TRBV29-1 once TGCAGCGTTGAAGTGGGGCATGAGCAGTTCTTC CSVEVGHEQFF
TRBD1 TRBJ1-5 TRBV5-5 few TGTGCCAGCAGCGAGGGTCAGGGGGGTAGCAATCAGCCCCAGCATTTT CASSEGQGGSNQPQHF
- TRBJ2-3 TRBV30 - TGTGCCTGGAGTCCCGAAGCGGGAAGGGGGGAGGCAGATACGCAGTATTTT CAWSPEAGRGEADTQYF
- TRBJ1-2 TRBV5-4 - TGTGCCAGCCGCCCGTCAGGGGTCCTGAGCTACACCTTC CASRPSGVLSYTF
TRBD2 TRBJ2-7 TRBV9 - TGTGCCAGCAGCGTAGCGCCTAGCGGGAACGAGCAGTACTTC CASSVAPSGNEQYF
TRBD2 TRBJ2-5 TRBV5-6 - TGTGCCAGCAGCTCGGGACTAGTAATAGAGACCCAGTACTTC CASSSGLVIETQYF
- TRBJ2-7 TRBV5-4 - TGTGCCAGCAGCTTACAGGGCGAGCAGTACTTC CASSLQGEQYF
- TRBJ1-4 TRBV6-1 - TGTGCCAGCACCCGGACAGAAACTAATGAAAAACTGTTTTTT CASTRTETNEKLFF
- TRBJ1-5 TRBV10-3 - TGTGCCATCAGTGAGTCGAGTATCGCCCCAAATCAGCCCCAGCATTTT CAISESSIAPNQPQHF
- TRBJ2-7 TRBV1 - TGCACCAGCAGCCACCGAGCCCCGTTCCCCTCCGGTTACGAGCAGTACTTC CTSSHRAPFPSGYEQYF
TRBD2 TRBJ2-7 TRBV10-3 once TGTGCCATCAGGTCTAGCGGGGACCACTACGAGCAGTACTTC CAIRSSGDHYEQYF
TRBD1 TRBJ1-2 TRBV27 - TGTGCCAGCAGTTTCGGGGACAGAATAAACTATGGCTACACCTTC CASSFGDRINYGYTF
- TRBJ2-1 TRBV19 once TGTGCCAGTAGCTTTGAAGGTAGAGTGGGGCGGCATGAGCAGTTCTTC CASSFEGRVGRHEQFF
- TRBJ2-3 TRBV5-6 - TGTGCCAGCAGGAGAACAGGAAACACAGATACGCAGTATTTT CASRRTGNTDTQYF
TRBD2 TRBJ2-5 TRBV6-6 - TGTGCCAGCAGGTCCGGGACTAGCGTGGAGACCCAGTACTTC CASRSGTSVETQYF
- TRBJ1-1 TRBV18 - TGTGCCAGCTCACCCTTTCCCGAGACAGCTCAACCGGCTTTCTTT CASSPFPETAQPAFF
- TRBJ1-2 TRBV7-2 - TGTGCCAGCAGCTCTACGATCGGGAACACCTTC CASSSTIGNTF
TRBD2 TRBJ2-1 TRBV12-5 - TGTGCTAGTGGACGAAGCGGGAGTCCCTACAATGAGCAGTTCTTC CASGRSGSPYNEQFF
TRBD2 TRBJ2-3 TRBV28 - TGTGCCAGCGGTGTCGGGGGGGCTGGCACAGATACGCAGTATTTT CASGVGGAGTDTQYF
TRBD1 TRBJ1-2 TRBV19 - TGTGCCAGTAGTCAAGGGTCGACAGGGGGTCGCGGCTACACCTTC CASSQGSTGGRGYTF
- TRBJ2-1 TRBV2 - TGTGCCAGCAGGCTAAGTGGGCCAGGGAATGAGCAGTTCTTC CASRLSGPGNEQFF
- TRBJ1-1 TRBV4-2 once TGTGCCAGCAGCCAAGTATCCGCGTTCTCTGAAGCTTTCTTT CASSQVSAFSEAFF
- TRBJ1-3 TRBV6-6 - TGTGCCAGCAGTCGACCCATGGACAGCTTAAACACCATATATTTT CASSRPMDSLNTIYF
- TRBJ2-1 TRBV13 - TGTGCCAGCAGCCATTCCTACAATGAGCAGTTCTTC CASSHSYNEQFF
TRBD1 TRBJ2-1 TRBV28 - TGTGCCAGCACGACAGGGCCCTACAATGAGCAGTTCTTC CASTTGPYNEQFF
- TRBJ1-4 TRBV6-1 - TGTGCCAGCAGCCGAGAACAGGCTAATGAAAAACTGTTTTTT CASSREQANEKLFF
TRBD2 TRBJ2-2 TRBV11-2 once TGTGCCAGCAGCTTAGGACTAGCGGGAGTATTTACCGGGGAGCTGTTTTTT CASSLGLAGVFTGELFF
- TRBJ2-3 TRBV6-6 - TGTGCCAGCAGTCAACAGGGGAGGACAGATACGCAGTATTTT CASSQQGRTDTQYF
TRBD1 TRBJ2-7 TRBV27 once TGTGCCAGCCGGGACAGGGGTTCGGACGAGCAGTACTTC CASRDRGSDEQYF
- TRBJ2-1 TRBV19 - TGTGCCAGTAGGCGAAGCGCCCAAGAATACAATGAGCAGTTCTTC CASRRSAQEYNEQFF
TRBD1 TRBJ2-2 TRBV19 - TGTGCCAGTAGTGGGCCTTGGACAGGAGGCACCGGGGAGCTGTTTTTT CASSGPWTGGTGELFF
- TRBJ1-4 TRBV6-1 - TGTGCCAGCAGTGGCACTTCGAGGTTAGCAACTAATGAAAAACTGTTTTTT CASSGTSRLATNEKLFF
- TRBJ1-1 TRBV6-1 - TGTGCCAGCAGTGTACTTCAGGGTGGCTCTGAAGCTTTCTTT CASSVLQGGSEAFF
TRBD1 TRBJ2-7 TRBV2 - TGTGCCAGCTCCCGGGACAGGCTCAACGAGCAGTACTTC CASSRDRLNEQYF
- TRBJ1-1 TRBV30 - TGTGCCTGGGCAAACAGGGAGGGGACTGAAGCTTTCTTT CAWANREGTEAFF
- TRBJ2-1 TRBV7-2 - TGTGCCAGCAGCTTAGCCCGCCAGGGAAATGAGCAGTTCTTC CASSLARQGNEQFF
- TRBJ1-1 TRBV5-1 - TGCGCCAGCAGCTGGGACACGAACACTGAAGCTTTCTTT CASSWDTNTEAFF
- TRBJ2-3 TRBV27 - TGTGCCAGCAGAGGCGGCCTCACAGATACGCAGTATTTT CASRGGLTDTQYF
TRBD1 TRBJ2-2 TRBV29-1 - TGCAGCGCCAGGGGGAGCACCGGGGAGCTGTTTTTT CSARGSTGELFF
TRBD1 TRBJ2-7 TRBV6-5 - TGTGCCAGCAGCACAGGGGGGCTCCACTCCTACGAGCAGTACTTC CASSTGGLHSYEQYF